This T cell receptor (beta chain) was recorded in a study of CXCR3-negative and CXCR3-positive naive CD8 T cells. The CDR3 totals 15 residues. Whole-study findings and limits: CXCR3-expressing naive cells carried TRB CDR3s more hydrophobic than those of CXCR3-negative naive cells.

This clonotype ranks as medium-sized in terms of frequency. What it binds is not known. All TRB cDNA libraries came from 5' RACE performed with UMI labels. TCRdb reprocessed the 5' RACE reads and keeps a single row for each CDR3 protein, giving no DNA. This sample's table has 8,200 or so distinct CDR3 sequences. Definition of naive CD8+ T cells rested on a CD45RO-CCR7+CD27+CD95- profile. Sequencing was carried out using naive CXCR3+ CD8+ T cells from blood. Subset: CD45RO-CCR7+CD27+CD95- naive CD8+ T cells expressing CXCR3 (TNR3+). V usage is TRBV12-3 or TRBV12-4 and J usage is TRBJ1-2; the TCRdb D gene call, TRBD1, has no DNA to confirm it. This TCR was sampled from a human donor in good health. Some clones in this sample may be carry-over from other donors' samples. The CDR3 region is CASSFGTGGSYGYTF.